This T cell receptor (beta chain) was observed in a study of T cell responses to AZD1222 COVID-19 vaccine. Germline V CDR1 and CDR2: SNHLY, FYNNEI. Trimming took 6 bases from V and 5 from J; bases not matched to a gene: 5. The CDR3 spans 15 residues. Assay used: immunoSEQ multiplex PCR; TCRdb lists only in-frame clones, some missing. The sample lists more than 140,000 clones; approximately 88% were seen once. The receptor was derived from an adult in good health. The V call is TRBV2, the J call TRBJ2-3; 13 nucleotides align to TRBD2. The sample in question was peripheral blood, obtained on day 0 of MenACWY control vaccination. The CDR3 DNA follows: TGTGCCAGCAGCCCGGGACTAGCGGGACAAGATACGCAGTATTTT. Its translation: CASSPGLAGQDTQYF.